The sequence of this TCR beta chain was determined in a study (dated by TCRdb to the mid-2010s). For context, the study as a whole: The study tested whether tumor-infiltrating Tregs in breast cancer are recruited from blood Tregs or converted in situ from other CD4+ T cell subsets.

In the case of this clonotype: It has no known antigen specificity. Base quality data are lacking; no much larger clone is found one base away.

Cells that were CD4+CD25+CD127-/low were isolated as Tregs. Tregs, naive and memory CD4+ T cells from tumor, blood and ipsilateral draining lymph nodes of about five breast cancer patients underwent full-length TCR alpha and beta sequencing. Tumor tissue and lymph nodes obtained by ipsilateral axillary dissection were perfused with PBS, cut into small pieces and digested using collagenase I and hyaluronidase. Sorted cell populations were confirmed by FACS to exceed 90% purity. Full-length TCR variable regions were amplified by 5' RACE PCR with constant-region reverse primers, followed by semi-nested PCR with Nested Universal Primer A. Using the ReliaPrep RNA Cell Miniprep System, total RNA was extracted, and the SMARTer RACE 5'/3' Kit was then used to reverse transcribe the RNA into 5'RACE-ready cDNA. Multiplex adaptors were used to barcode the full-length TCR alpha and beta libraries, which were then sequenced on an Illumina MiSeq. From the authors' description of their analysis: For each of nine subset-tissue groups, sequencing data from the five patients were pooled, and the groups were then compared using unsupervised clustering of TCR gene usage. The Morisita-Horn index, with shared sequences weighted by their contribution to each repertoire, was used to calculate repertoire similarity. Through fastp at Q25 and MiXCR, TCRdb rebuilt clones from the public reads, retaining in-frame beta chains. Each CDR3 protein gets just one entry, which takes the most common genes and DNA from the rows behind it. TCRdb, rather than the study authors, made the V and J calls. This sample gives approximately 50,000 distinct CDR3 sequences in total; less than 30% of them show up just once. Of the sample, 2.2% falls within the top ten clones.

Study-level results and caveats: The validation in the larger cohort was limited to a single TCR beta V-J rearrangement instead of whole repertoires. Tumor memory CD4+ T cell TCR gene usage clustered with blood and lymph node memory CD4+ cells and lymph node naive CD4+ cells. The greatest overlap of tumor-infiltrating Treg TCR alpha and beta sequences was with tumor naive CD4+ T cells, followed next by blood naive CD4+ T cells.

This sequence was found in a female donor with breast cancer. Sequences were obtained from tumor-infiltrating Tregs sorted from the breast tumor.

The DNA sequence is TGTGCCAGCAGGGGACCGATGAACACTGAAGCTTTCTTT. Its product reads: CASRGPMNTEAFF. The V and J genes are TRBV6-1 and TRBJ1-1; a tentative D match to TRBD1 spans 5 bases. V gives up 6 bases and J gives up 0 bases, and the segment between their germline ends measures 8 bases. Including the terminal cysteine and phenylalanine, the CDR3 comprises 13 residues. Only the CDR3 region is kept as DNA, spanning 39 bases read in frame from base 1. The germline V gene provides CDR1 MNHNS and CDR2 SASEGT.